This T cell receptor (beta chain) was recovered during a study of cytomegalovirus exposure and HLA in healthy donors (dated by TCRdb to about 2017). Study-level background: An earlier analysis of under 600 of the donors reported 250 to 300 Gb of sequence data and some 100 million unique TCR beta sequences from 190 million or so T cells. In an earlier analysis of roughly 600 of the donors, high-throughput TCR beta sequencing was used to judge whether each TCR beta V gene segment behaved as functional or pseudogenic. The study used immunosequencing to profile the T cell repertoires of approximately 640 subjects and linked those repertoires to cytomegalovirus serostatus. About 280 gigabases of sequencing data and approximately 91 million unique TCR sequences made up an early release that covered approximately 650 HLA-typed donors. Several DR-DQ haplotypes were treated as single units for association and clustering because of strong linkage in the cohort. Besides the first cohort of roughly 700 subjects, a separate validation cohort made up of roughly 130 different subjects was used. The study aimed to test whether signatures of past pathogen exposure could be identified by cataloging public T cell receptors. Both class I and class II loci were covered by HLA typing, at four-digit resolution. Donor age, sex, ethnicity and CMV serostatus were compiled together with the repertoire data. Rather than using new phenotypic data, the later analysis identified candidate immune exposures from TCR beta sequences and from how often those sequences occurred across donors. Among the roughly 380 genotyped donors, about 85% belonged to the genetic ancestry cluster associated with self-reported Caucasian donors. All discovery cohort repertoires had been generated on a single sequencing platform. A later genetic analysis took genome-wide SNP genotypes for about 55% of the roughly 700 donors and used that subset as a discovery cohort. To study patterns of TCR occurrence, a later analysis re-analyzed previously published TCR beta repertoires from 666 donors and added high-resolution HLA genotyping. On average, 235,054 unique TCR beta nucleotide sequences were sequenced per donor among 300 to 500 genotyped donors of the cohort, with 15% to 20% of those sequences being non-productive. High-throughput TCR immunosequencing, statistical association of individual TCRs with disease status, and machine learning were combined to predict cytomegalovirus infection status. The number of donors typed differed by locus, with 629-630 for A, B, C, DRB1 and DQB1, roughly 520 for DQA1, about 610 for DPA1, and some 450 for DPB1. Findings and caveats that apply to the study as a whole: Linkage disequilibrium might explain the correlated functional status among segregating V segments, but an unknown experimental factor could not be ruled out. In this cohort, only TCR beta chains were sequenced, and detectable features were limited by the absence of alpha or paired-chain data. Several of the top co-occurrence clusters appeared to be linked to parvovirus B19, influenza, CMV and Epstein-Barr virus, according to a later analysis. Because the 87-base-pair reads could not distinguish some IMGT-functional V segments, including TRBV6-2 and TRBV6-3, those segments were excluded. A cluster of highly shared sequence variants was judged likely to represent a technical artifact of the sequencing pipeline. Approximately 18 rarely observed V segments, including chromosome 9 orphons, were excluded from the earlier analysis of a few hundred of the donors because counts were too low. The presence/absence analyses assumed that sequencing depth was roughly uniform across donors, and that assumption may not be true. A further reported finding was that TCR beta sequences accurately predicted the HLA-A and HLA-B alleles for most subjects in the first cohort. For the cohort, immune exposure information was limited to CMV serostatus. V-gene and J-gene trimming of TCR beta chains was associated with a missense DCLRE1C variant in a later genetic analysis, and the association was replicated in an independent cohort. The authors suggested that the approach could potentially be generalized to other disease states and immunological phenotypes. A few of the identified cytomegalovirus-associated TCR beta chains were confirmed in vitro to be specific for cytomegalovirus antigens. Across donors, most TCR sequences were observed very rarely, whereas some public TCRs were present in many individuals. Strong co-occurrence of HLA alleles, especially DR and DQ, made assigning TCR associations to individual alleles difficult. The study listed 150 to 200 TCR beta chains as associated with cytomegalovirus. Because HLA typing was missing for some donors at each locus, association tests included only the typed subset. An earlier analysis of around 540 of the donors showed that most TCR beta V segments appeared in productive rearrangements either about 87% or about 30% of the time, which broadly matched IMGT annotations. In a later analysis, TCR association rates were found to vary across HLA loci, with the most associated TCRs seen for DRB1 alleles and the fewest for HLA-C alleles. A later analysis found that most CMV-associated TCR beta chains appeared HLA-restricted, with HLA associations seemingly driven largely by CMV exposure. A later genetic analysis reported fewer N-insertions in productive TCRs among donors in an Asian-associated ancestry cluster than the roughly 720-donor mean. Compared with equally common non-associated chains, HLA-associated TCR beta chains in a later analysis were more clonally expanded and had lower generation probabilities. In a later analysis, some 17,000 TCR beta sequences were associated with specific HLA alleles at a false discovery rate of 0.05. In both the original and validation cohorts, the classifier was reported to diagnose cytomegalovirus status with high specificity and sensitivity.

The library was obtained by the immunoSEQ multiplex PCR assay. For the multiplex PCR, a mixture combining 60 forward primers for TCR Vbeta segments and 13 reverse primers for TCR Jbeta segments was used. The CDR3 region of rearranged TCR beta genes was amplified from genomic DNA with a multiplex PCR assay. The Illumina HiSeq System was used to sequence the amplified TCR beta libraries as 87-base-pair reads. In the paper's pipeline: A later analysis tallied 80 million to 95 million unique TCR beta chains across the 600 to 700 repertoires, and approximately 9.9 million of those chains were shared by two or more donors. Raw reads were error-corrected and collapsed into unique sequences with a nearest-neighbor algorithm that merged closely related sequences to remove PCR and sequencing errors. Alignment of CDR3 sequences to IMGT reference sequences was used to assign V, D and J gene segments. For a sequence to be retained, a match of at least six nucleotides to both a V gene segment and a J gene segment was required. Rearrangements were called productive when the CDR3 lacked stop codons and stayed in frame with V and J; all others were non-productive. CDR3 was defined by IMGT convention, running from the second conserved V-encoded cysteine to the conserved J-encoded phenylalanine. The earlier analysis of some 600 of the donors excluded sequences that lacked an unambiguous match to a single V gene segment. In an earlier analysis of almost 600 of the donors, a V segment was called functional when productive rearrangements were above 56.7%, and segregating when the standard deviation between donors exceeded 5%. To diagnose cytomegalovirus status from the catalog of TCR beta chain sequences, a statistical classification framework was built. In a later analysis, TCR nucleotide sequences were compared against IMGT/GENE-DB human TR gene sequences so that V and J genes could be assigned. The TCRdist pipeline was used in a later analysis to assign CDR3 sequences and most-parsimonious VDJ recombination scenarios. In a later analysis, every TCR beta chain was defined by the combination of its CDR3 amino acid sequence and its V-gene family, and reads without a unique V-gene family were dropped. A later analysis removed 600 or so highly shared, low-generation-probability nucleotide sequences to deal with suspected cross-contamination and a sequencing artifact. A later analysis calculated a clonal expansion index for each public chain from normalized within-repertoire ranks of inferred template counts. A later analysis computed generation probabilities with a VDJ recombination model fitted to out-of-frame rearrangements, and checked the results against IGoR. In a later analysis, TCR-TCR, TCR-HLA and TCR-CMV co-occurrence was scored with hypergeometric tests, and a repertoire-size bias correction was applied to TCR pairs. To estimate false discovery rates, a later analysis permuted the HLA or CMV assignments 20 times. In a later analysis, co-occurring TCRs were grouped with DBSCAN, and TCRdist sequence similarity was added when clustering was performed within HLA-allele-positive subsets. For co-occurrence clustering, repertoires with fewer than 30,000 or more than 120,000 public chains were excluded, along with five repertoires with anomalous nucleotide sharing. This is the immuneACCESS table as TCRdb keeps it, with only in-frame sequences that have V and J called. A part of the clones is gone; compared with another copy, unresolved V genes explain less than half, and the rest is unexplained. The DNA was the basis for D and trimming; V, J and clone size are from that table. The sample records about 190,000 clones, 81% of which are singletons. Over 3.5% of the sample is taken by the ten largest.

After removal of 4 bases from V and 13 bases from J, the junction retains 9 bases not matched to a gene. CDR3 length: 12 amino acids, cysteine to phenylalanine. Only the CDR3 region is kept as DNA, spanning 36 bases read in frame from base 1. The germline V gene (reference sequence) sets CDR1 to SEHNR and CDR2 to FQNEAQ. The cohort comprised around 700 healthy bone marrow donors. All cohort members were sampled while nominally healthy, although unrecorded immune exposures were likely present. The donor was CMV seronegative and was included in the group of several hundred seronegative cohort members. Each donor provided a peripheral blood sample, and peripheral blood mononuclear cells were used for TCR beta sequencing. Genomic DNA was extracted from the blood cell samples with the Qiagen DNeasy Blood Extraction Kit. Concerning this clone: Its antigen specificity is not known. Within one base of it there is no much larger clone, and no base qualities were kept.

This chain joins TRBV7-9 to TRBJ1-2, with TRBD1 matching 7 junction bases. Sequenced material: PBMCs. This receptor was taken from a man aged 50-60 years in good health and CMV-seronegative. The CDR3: CASSSGTEFSTF. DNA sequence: TGTGCCAGCAGCTCCGGGACAGAGTTTAGCACCTTC. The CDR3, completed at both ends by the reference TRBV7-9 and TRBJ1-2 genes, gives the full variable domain DTGVSQNPRHKITKRGQNVTFRCDPISEHNRLYWYRQTLGQGPEFLTYFQNEAQLEKSRLLSDRFSAERPKGSFSTLEIQRTEQGDSAMYLCASSSGTEFSTFGSGTRLTVV.